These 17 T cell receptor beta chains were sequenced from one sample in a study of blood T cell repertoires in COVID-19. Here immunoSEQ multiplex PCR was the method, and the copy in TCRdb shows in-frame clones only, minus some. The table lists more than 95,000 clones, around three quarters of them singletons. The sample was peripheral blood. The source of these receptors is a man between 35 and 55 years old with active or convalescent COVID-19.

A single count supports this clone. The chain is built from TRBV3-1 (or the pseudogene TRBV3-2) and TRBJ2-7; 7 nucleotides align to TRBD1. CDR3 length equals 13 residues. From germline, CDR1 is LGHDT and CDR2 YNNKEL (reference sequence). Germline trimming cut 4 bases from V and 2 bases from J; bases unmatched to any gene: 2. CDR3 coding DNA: TGTGCCAGCAGCCCAGGGGGAGCCTACGAGCAGTACTTC. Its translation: CASSPGGAYEQYF.

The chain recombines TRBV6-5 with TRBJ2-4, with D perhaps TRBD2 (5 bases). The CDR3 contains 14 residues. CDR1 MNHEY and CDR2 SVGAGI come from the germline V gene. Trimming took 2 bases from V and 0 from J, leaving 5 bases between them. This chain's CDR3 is CASSYAGAKNIQYF. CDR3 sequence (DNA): TGTGCCAGCAGTTACGCGGGAGCCAAAAACATTCAGTACTTC.

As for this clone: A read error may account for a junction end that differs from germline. This CDR3 reads CASSDSRVGGYTF. The CDR3 DNA sequence: TGTGCCAGCAGTGACTCGAGGGTTGGTGGCTACACCTTC. The gene calls are TRBV6-5 and TRBJ1-2; no reliable D call. This CDR3 has 13 residues. Germline values: CDR1 MNHEY, CDR2 SVGAGI.

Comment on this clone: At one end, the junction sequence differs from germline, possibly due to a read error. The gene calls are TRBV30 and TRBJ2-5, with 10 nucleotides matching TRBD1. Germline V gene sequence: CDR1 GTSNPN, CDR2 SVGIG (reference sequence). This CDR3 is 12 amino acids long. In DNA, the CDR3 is TGTGCCTGGTCGACAACTTTGGGACAGGGGAACTTC. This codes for CAWSTTLGQGNF.

CDR3 amino acids: CASSESGVANQPQHF. The DNA of the CDR3 is TGTGCCAGCAGCGAGTCCGGGGTAGCCAATCAGCCCCAGCATTTT. The chain has TRBV6-5 and TRBJ1-5; D remains unclear. V gave up 6 bases and J gave up 3 bases, with 15 bases separating them. The CDR3 totals 15 residues. Germline CDR1 reads MNHEY; CDR2 reads SVGAGI.

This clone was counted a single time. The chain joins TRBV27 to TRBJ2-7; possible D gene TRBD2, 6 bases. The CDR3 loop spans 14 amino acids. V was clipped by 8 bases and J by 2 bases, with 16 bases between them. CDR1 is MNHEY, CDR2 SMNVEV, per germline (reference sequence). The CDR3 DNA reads TGTGCCAGCGGTATCCCGGGACTCCCCTACGAGCAGTACTTC. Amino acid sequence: CASGIPGLPYEQYF.

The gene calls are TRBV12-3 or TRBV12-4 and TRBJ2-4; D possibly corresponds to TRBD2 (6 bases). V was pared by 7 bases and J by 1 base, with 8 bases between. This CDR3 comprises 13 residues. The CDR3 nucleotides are TGTGCCAGCACGGGGGACGCCAAAAACATTCAGTACTTC. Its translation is CASTGDAKNIQYF.

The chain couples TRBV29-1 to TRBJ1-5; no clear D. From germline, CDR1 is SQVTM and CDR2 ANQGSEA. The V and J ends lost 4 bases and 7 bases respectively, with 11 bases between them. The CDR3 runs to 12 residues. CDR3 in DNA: TGCAGCGTTGGAGGTTTTGGACAGCCCCAGCATTTT. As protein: CSVGGFGQPQHF.

CDR3 nucleotide sequence: TGTGCCAGCAGACCACAGGGGTTCGACTATGGCTACACCTTC. Translated, it gives CASRPQGFDYGYTF. The chain combines TRBV27 with TRBJ1-2; 7 bases are shared with TRBD1. The CDR3 covers 14 residues. With 6 bases clipped from V and 3 bases from J, the junction kept 7 bases outside the gene matches. The germline V gene encodes CDR1 MNHEY and CDR2 SMNVEV (reference sequence).

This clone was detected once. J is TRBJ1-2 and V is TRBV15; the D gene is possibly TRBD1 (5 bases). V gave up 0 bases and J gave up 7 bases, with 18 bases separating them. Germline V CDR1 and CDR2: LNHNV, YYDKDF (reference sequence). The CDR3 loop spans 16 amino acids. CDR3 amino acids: CATSRDSFTGEGGYTF. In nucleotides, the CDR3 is TGTGCCACCAGCAGAGATTCTTTCACGGGGGAGGGTGGCTACACCTTC.

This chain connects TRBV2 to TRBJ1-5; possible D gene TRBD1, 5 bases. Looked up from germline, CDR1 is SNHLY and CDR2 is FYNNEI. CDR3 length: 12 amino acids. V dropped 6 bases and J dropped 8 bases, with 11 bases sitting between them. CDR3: CASSKGEEPQHF. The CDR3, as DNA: TGTGCCAGCAGCAAAGGGGAGGAGCCCCAGCATTTT.

CDR3 DNA sequence: TGTGCCAGCAGCGACGGGGTCCCCTTCACAGATACGCAGTATTTT. Translation gives CASSDGVPFTDTQYF. The chain recombines TRBV7-9 with TRBJ2-3; D possibly corresponds to TRBD2 (5 bases). With 5 bases removed from V and 2 bases from J, the gap between germline ends came to 14 bases. CDR3 length equals 15 residues. CDR1 is SEHNR and CDR2 is FQNEAQ in the germline V gene (reference sequence).

CDR3: CASSFDAGGTDTQYF. The DNA for the CDR3 is TGTGCCAGCAGCTTTGACGCCGGGGGCACAGATACGCAGTATTTT. The chain couples TRBV5-6 to TRBJ2-3; TRBD2 might be the D (5 bases). Germline loops: CDR1 SGHDT, CDR2 YYEEEE. The CDR3 contains 15 residues. The V and J ends lost 2 bases and 1 base respectively, with 11 bases between them.

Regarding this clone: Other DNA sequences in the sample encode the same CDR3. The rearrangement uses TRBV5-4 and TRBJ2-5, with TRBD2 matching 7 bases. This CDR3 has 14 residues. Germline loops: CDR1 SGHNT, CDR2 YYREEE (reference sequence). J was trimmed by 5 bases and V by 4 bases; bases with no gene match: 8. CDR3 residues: CASSPGLSQETQYF. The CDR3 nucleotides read TGTGCCAGCAGCCCGGGACTAAGTCAGGAGACCCAGTACTTC.

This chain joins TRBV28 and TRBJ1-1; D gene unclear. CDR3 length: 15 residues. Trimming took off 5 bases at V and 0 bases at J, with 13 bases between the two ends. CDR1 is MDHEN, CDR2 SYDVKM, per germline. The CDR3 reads CASSGPVPMNTEAFF. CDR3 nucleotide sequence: TGTGCCAGCAGTGGCCCAGTCCCGATGAACACTGAAGCTTTCTTT.

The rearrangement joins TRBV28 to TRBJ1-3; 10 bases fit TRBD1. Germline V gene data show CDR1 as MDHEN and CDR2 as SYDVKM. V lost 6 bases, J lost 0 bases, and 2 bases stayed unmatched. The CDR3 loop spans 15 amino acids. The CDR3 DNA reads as TGTGCCAGCAGGGGGACAGGGGTCTCTGGAAACACCATATATTTT. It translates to CASRGTGVSGNTIYF.

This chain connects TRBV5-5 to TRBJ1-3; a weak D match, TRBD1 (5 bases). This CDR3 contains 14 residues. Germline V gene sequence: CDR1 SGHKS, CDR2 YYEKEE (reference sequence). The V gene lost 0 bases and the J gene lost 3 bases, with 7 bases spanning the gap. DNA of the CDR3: TGTGCCAGCAGCTTGGAGGGGAATGGAAACACCATATATTTT. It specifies CASSLEGNGNTIYF.